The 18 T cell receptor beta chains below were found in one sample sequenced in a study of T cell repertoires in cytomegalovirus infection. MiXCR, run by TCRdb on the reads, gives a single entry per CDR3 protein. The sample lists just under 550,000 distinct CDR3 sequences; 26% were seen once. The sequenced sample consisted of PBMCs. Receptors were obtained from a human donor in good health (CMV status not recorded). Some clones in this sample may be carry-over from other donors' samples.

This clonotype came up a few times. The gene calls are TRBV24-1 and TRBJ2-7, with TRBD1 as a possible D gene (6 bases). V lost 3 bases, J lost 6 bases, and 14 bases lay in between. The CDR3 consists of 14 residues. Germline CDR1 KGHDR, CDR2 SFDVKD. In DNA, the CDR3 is TGTGCCACCAGTGATGGGTCACTCAGGGGCGAGCAGTACTTC. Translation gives CATSDGSLRGEQYF.

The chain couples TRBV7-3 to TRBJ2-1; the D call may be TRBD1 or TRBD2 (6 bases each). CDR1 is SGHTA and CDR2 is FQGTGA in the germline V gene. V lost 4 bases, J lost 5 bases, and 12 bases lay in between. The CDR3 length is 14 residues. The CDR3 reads CASSSSGAHNEQFF. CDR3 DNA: TGTGCCAGCAGCTCGTCGGGGGCCCACAATGAGCAGTTCTTC. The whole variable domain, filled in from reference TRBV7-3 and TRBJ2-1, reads GAGVSQTPSNKVTEKGKYVELRCDPISGHTALYWYRQSLGQGPEFLIYFQGTGAADDSGLPNDRFFAVRPEGSVSTLKIQRTERGDSAVYLCASSSSGAHNEQFFGPGTRLTVL.

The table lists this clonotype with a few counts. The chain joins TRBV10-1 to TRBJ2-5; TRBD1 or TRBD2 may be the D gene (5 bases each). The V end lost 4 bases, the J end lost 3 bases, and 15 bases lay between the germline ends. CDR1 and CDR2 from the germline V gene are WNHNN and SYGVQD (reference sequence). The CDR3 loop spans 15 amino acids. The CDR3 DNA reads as TGCGCCAGCAGTGCACAACAGGCGGGTGAAGAGACCCAGTACTTC. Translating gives CASSAQQAGEETQYF.

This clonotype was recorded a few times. The DNA for the CDR3 is TGTGCCAGCAGCCCCCTAGCGGGAGTGGGGAACACCGGGGAGCTGTTTTTT. This sequence encodes CASSPLAGVGNTGELFF. The V call is TRBV2, the J call TRBJ2-2, with 10 bases aligning to TRBD2. The junction had 8 bases not matched to a gene; V was cut back by 6 bases and J by 1 base. This CDR3 is 17 amino acids long. The germline V gene has CDR1 SNHLY and CDR2 FYNNEI.

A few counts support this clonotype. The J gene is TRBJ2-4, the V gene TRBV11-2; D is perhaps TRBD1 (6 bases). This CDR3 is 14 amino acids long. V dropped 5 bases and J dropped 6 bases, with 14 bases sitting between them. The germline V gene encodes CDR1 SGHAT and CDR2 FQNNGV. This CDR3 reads CASSKPGQLNIQYF. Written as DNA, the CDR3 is TGTGCCAGCAGCAAGCCTGGACAGTTAAACATTCAGTACTTC.

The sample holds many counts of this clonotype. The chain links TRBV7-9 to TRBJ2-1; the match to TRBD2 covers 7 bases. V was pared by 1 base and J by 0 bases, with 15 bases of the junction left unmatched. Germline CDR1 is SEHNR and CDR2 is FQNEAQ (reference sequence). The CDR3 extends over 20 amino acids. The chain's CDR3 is CASSLVGSSGILSSYNEQFF. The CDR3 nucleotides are TGTGCCAGCAGCTTAGTAGGGTCTAGCGGCATCTTAAGCTCCTACAATGAGCAGTTCTTC.

DNA of the CDR3: TGTGCCAGCAGCCGGGCGGCGGATACCTACGAGCAGTACGTC. Residues: CASSRAADTYEQYV. V is TRBV6-5 and J is TRBJ2-7; no clear D. CDR3 size: 14 residues. Germline CDR1 and CDR2: MNHEY and SVGAGI. V was trimmed by 6 bases and J by 2 bases, leaving 14 bases between them.

CDR3 sequence reads: CAISERQFDYGYTF. CDR3 DNA: TGTGCCATCAGTGAAAGGCAGTTCGACTATGGCTACACCTTC. The rearrangement links TRBV10-3 to TRBJ1-2; D uncertain. Germline lookup yields CDR1 ENHRY and CDR2 SYGVKD. This CDR3 comprises 14 residues. V dropped 3 bases and J dropped 3 bases, with 11 bases sitting between them.

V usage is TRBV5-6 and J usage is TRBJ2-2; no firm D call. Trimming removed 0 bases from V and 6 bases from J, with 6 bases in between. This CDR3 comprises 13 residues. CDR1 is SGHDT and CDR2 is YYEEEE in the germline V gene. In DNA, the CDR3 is TGTGCCAGCAGCTTGGACGTCGCCGGGGAGCTGTTTTTT. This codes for CASSLDVAGELFF.

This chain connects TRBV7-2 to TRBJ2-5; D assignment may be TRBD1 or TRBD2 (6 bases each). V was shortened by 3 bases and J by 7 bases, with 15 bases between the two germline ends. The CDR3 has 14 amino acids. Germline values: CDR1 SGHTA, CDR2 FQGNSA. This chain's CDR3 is CASSFALEGGTQYF. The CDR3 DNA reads TGTGCCAGCAGCTTTGCGCTAGAGGGGGGGACCCAGTACTTC.

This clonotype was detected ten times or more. The CDR3, as DNA: TGTGCCAGCAGCTTATCTCGGGAGCGAAATGAGCAGTTCTTC. Protein sequence: CASSLSRERNEQFF. The chain couples TRBV7-2 to TRBJ2-1; D might be TRBD2 (6 bases). The CDR3 runs to 14 residues. V dropped 2 bases and J dropped 7 bases, with 12 bases sitting between them. Germline V lookup: CDR1 SGHTA, CDR2 FQGNSA. The variable domain in full, completed from reference TRBV7-2 and TRBJ2-1, reads GAGVSQSPSNKVTEKGKDVELRCDPISGHTALYWYRQSLGQGLEFLIYFQGNSAPDKSGLPSDRFSAERTGGSVSTLTIQRTQQEDSAVYLCASSLSRERNEQFFGPGTRLTVL.

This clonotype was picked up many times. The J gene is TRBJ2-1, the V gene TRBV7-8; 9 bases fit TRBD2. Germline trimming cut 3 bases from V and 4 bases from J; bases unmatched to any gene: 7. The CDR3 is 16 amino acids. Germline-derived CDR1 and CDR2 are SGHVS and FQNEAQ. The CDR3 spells CASSFSGSWTYNEQFF. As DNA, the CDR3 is TGTGCCAGCAGCTTTAGCGGGAGTTGGACTTACAATGAGCAGTTCTTC.

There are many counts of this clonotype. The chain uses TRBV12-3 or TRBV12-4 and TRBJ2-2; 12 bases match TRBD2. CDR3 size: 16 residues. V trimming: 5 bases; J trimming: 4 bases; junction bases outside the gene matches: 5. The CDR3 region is CASSRLAGEGTGELFF. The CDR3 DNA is TGTGCCAGCAGTCGACTAGCGGGAGAAGGCACCGGGGAGCTGTTTTTT.

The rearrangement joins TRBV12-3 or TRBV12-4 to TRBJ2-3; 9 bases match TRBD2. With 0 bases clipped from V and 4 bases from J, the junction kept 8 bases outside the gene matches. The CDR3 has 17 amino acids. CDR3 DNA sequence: TGTGCCAGCAGTTTAGCGCGGTTAGCGGGAGACCCAGATACGCAGTATTTT. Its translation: CASSLARLAGDPDTQYF.

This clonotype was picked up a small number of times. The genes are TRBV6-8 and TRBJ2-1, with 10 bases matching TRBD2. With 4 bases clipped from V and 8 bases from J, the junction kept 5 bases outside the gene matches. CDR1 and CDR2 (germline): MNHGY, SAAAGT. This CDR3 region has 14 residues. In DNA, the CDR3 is TGTGCCAGCAGTTCAAGCGGGAGGGCCTATGAGCAGTTCTTC. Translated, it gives CASSSSGRAYEQFF.

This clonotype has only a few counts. The CDR3 loop is CASTTGTSGGEQYF. The CDR3 nucleotides are TGTGCCAGTACCACCGGGACTAGCGGTGGCGAGCAGTACTTC. The chain has TRBV19 and TRBJ2-7; TRBD2 matches at 11 bases. With 7 bases clipped from V and 6 bases from J, the junction kept 8 bases outside the gene matches. Germline V CDR1 and CDR2: LNHDA, SQIVND (reference sequence). The CDR3 length is 14 residues.

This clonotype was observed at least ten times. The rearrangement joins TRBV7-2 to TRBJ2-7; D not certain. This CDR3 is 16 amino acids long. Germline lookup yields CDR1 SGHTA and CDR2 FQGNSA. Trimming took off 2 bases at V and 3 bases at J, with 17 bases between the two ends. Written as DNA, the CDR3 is TGTGCCAGCAGCTTATACTCCCCCAGCCAAGGCTACGAGCAGTACGTC. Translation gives CASSLYSPSQGYEQYV.

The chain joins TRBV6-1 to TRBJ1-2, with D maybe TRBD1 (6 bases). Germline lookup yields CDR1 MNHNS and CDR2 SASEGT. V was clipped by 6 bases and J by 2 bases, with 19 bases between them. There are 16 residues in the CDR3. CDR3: CASRDGQRPINYGYTF. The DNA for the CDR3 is TGTGCCAGCAGAGACGGACAGAGGCCCATAAACTATGGCTACACCTTC.